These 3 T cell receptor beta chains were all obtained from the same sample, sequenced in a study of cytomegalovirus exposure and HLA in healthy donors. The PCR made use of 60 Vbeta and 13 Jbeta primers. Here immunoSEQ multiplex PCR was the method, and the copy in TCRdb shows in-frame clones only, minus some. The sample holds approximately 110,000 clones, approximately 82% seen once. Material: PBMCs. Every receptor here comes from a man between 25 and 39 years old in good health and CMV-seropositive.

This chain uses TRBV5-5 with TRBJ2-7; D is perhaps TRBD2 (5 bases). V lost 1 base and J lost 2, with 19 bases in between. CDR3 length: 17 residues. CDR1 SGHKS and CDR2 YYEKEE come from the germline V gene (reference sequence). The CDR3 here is CASSLFLWWRFPYEQYF. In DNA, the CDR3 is TGTGCCAGCAGCTTGTTCCTTTGGTGGAGGTTCCCCTACGAGCAGTACTTC. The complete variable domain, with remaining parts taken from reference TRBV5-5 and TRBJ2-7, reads DAGVTQSPTHLIKTRGQQVTLRCSPISGHKSVSWYQQVLGQGPQFIFQYYEKEERGRGNFPDRFSARQFPNYSSELNVNALLLGDSALYLCASSLFLWWRFPYEQYFGPGTRLTVT.

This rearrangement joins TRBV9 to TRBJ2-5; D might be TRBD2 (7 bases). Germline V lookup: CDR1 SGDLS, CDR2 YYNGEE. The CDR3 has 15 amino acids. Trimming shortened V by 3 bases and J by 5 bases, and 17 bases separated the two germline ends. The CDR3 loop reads CASSATAGAGETQYF. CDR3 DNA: TGTGCCAGCAGCGCCACGGCGGGGGCAGGGGAGACCCAGTACTTC.

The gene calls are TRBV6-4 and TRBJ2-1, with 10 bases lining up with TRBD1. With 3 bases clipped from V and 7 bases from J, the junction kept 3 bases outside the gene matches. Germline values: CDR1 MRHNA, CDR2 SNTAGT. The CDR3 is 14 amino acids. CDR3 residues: CASSEGTGENEQFF. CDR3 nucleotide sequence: TGTGCCAGCAGTGAGGGGACAGGGGAAAATGAGCAGTTCTTC.